This TCR beta chain was identified in a study of CD8 T cells in ankylosing spondylitis. Notes on the study in general: In ankylosing spondylitis blood, a motif of roughly 8 highly homologous TCR beta variants appeared characteristic.

TCRdb itself ran the 5' RACE reads through MiXCR, one entry per CDR3 protein. Of almost 400,000 distinct CDR3 sequences in the sample, under 25% were seen once. To note about this clonotype: No antigen is known for it.

Germline CDR1 and CDR2: SEHNR and FQNEAQ (reference sequence). V gave up 0 bases and J gave up 3 bases, with 5 bases separating them. The CDR3 is 14 residues long. This receptor was identified in a male donor with ankylosing spondylitis. Sequencing used blood, either unsorted or a sorted T cell fraction (not recorded which). The rearrangement uses TRBV7-9 and TRBJ1-4; no clear D gene. CDR3 amino acids: CASSLAPPNEKLFF. DNA of the CDR3: TGTGCCAGCAGCTTAGCACCTCCTAATGAAAAACTGTTTTTT. The full variable domain, with the rest looked up from reference TRBV7-9 and TRBJ1-4, is DTGVSQNPRHKITKRGQNVTFRCDPISEHNRLYWYRQTLGQGPEFLTYFQNEAQLEKSRLLSDRFSAERPKGSFSTLEIQRTEQGDSAMYLCASSLAPPNEKLFFGSGTQLSVL.